These 8 T cell receptor beta chains share one sample of origin, sequenced in a study of metastatic and nonmetastatic thyroid tumors. TCRdb reprocessed the PCR reads using MiXCR. In the table there are about 33,000 clones, 18% of which are singletons. No patient had received any treatment before thyroid surgery. The specimen sequenced was blood. These receptors were taken from a male donor with papillary thyroid cancer or a benign thyroid nodule (not recorded which). Some clones in this sample may be carry-over from other donors' samples.

Many counts were recorded for this clone. This rearrangement joins TRBV28 to TRBJ1-1; D remains ambiguous. Germline assignment: CDR1 MDHEN and CDR2 SYDVKM. This CDR3 comprises 14 residues. V shed 7 bases and J shed 11 bases, with 23 bases lying between them. The CDR3: CASTLPALPGFAFF. CDR3 in DNA: TGTGCCAGCACCCTACCCGCTCTCCCGGGGTTTGCTTTCTTT.

This clone was counted at least ten times. This chain joins TRBV7-9 and TRBJ1-4; unclear D gene. Trimming cost V 5 bases and J 5 bases, with 15 bases left between them. The CDR3 has 15 residues. Germline CDR1 is SEHNR and CDR2 is FQNEAQ (reference sequence). The chain's CDR3 is CASSTNEGGNEKLFF. Here the CDR3 DNA reads TGTGCCAGCAGCACAAACGAGGGAGGGAATGAAAAACTGTTTTTT.

This clone was observed at least ten times. The chain couples TRBV20-1 to TRBJ1-1; TRBD1 aligns across 9 bases. The J segment lost 4 bases and the V segment lost 5 bases, leaving 5 bases of the junction unmatched. Per germline, CDR1 DFQATT and CDR2 SNEGSKA (reference sequence). The CDR3 has 13 amino acids. This CDR3 is CSAPGQGRTEAFF. CDR3 DNA sequence: TGCAGTGCTCCCGGACAGGGGCGCACTGAAGCTTTCTTT.

The table lists this clone with many counts. This chain links TRBV15 with TRBJ2-2; D gene unclear. Germline-derived CDR1 and CDR2 are LNHNV and YYDKDF (reference sequence). Trimming left V 4 bases short and J 1 base short, with 4 bases between. The CDR3 consists of 13 residues. This chain's CDR3 is CATSIVNTGELFF. The CDR3 DNA reads TGTGCCACCAGCATAGTGAACACCGGGGAGCTGTTTTTT.

This clone was recorded many times. A much larger clone lies one base from this, so it may be a read error. The same CDR3 can be traced to other DNA sequences in this sample. The chain joins TRBV6-1 to TRBJ2-7, with D possibly being TRBD1 (5 bases). Trimming removed 0 bases at V and 3 bases at J, with 12 bases between. The V gene's germline CDR1 is MNHNS and CDR2 SASEGT. The CDR3 has 15 amino acids. As DNA, the CDR3 is TGTGCCAGCAGTGAAGCTGTCGAAAGGGGCTACGAGCAGTACTTC. It yields the protein CASSEAVERGYEQYF.

The gene calls are TRBV20-1 and TRBJ2-7, with unresolved D. Germline V CDR1 and CDR2: DFQATT, SNEGSKA (reference sequence). The CDR3 extends over 10 amino acids. V was cut by 1 base and J by 9 bases, with 7 bases left in between. The CDR3 coding sequence is TGCAGTGCTAGAGCGGGCGGGCAGTACTTC. This encodes CSARAGGQYF.

The V call is TRBV20-1, the J call TRBJ1-5; tentatively, D is TRBD1 (5 bases). The ends were cut back, 3 bases at V and 4 bases at J, with 10 bases in the middle. The CDR3 spans 13 residues. Germline V gene lookup returns CDR1 DFQATT and CDR2 SNEGSKA (reference sequence). CDR3 sequence (DNA): TGCAGTGCTAGCAGACAGCCGAATCAGCCCCAGCATTTT. Encoded protein: CSASRQPNQPQHF.

This clone was observed a handful of times. J is TRBJ2-2 and V is TRBV5-5; D uncertain. V was pared by 2 bases and J by 0 bases, with 5 bases between. CDR3 size: 14 residues. Germline assignment: CDR1 SGHKS and CDR2 YYEKEE (reference sequence). CDR3 sequence: CASSFNPNTGELFF. The DNA for the CDR3 is TGTGCCAGCAGCTTCAACCCGAACACCGGGGAGCTGTTTTTT.